The clone carrying this T cell receptor (beta chain) was seen many times. These data come from a study of identical twins. After removal of 1 base from V and 7 bases from J, the junction contained 7 bases not matched to a gene. Germline CDR1 MNHEY, CDR2 SVGAGI. The CDR3 extends over 16 amino acids. A single record per CDR3 protein comes from TCRdb applying MiXCR to the 5' RACE reads. The sample records nearly 650,000 distinct CDR3 sequences, about 7% being singletons. This same sample was also taken into another study, of yellow fever vaccine responses in identical twins.

This chain joins TRBV6-5 and TRBJ2-1, with 10 nucleotides matching TRBD2. Specimen: PBMCs. This clonotype originated in a woman under 30 in good health. The CDR3 spells CASSYLEREGWNEQFF. CDR3 nucleotides: TGTGCCAGCAGTTACTTGGAGCGGGAGGGCTGGAATGAGCAGTTCTTC.